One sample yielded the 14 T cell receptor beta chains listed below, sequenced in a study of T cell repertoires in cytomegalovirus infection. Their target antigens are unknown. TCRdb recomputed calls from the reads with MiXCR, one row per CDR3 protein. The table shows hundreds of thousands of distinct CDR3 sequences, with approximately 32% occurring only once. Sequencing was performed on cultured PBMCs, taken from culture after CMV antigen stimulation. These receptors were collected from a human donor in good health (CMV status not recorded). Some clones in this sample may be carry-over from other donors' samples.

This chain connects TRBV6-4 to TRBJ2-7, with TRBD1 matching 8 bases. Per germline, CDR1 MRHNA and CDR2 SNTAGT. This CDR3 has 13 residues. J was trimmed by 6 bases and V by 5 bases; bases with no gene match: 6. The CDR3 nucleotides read TGTGCCAGCAGTTGGAGACAGGGGAGCGAGCAGTACTTC. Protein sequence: CASSWRQGSEQYF.

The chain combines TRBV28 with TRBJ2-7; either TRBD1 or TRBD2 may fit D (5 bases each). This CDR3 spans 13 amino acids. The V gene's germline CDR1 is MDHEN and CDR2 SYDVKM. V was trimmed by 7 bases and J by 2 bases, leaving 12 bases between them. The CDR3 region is CASTWDGTYEQYF. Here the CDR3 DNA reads TGTGCCAGCACTTGGGACGGCACCTACGAGCAGTACTTC.

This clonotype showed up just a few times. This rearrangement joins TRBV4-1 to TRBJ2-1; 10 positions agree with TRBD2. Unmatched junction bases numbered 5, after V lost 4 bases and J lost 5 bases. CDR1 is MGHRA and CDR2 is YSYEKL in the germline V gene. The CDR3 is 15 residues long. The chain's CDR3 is CASSLGLAPNNEQFF. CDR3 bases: TGCGCCAGCAGCCTGGGACTAGCGCCTAACAATGAGCAGTTCTTC.

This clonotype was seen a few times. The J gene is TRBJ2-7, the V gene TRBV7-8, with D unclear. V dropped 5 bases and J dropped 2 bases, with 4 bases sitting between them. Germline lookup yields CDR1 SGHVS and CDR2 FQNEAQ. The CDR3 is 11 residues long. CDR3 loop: CASSKTYEQYF. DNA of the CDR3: TGTGCCAGCAGCAAAACCTACGAGCAGTACTTC.

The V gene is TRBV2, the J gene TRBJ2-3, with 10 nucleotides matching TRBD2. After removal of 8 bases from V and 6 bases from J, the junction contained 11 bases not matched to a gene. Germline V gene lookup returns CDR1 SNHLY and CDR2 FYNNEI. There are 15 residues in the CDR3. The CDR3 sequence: CASGKLAGKADTQYF. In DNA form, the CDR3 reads TGTGCCAGCGGTAAACTAGCGGGGAAAGCGGATACGCAGTATTTT.

As DNA, the CDR3 is TGTGCCAGCAGCCAAGGGGCAGCTAATGAAAAACTGTTTTTT. It codes for CASSQGAANEKLFF. The chain couples TRBV3-1 to TRBJ1-4; D unresolved. Germline loops: CDR1 LGHDT, CDR2 YNNKEL (reference sequence). The CDR3 has 14 amino acids. With 1 base removed from V and 3 bases from J, the gap between germline ends came to 6 bases.

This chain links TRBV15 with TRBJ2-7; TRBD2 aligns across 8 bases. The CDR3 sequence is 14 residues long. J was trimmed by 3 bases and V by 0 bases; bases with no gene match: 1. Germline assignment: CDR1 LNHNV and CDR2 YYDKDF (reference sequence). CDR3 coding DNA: TGTGCCACCAGCAGAGAACTAGCGGACTACGAGCAGTACTTC. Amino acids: CATSRELADYEQYF.

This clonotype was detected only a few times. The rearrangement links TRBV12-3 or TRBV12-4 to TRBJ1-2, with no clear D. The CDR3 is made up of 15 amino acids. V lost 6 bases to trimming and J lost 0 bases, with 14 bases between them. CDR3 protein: CASSLGRPPNYGYTF. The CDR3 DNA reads TGTGCCAGCAGCCTTGGGCGGCCGCCTAACTATGGCTACACCTTC.

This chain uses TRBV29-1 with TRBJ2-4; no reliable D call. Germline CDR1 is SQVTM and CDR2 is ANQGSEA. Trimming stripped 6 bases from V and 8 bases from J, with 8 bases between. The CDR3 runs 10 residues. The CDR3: CSVQQDIQYF. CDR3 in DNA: TGCAGCGTCCAGCAAGACATTCAGTACTTC.

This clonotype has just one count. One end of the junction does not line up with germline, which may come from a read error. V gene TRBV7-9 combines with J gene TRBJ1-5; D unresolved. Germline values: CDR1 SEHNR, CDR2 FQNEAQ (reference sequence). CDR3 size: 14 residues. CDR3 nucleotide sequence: TGTGCCAGCAGCTTAGCGGCAGTCAATCAGCCCCAGCATTTC. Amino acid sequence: CASSLAAVNQPQHF.

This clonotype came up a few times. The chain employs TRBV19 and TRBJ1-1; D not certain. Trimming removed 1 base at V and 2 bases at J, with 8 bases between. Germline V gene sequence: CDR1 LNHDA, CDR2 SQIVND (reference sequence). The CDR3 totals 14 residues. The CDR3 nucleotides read TGTGCCAGTAGTATAGCTTTCGGTAACACTGAAGCTTTCTTT. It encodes CASSIAFGNTEAFF.

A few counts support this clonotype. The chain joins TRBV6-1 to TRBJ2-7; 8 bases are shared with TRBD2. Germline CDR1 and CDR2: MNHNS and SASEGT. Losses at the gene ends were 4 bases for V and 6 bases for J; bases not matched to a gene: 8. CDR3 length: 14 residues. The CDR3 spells CASSGTSGGREQYF. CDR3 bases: TGTGCCAGCAGTGGGACTTCGGGAGGGCGCGAGCAGTACTTC.

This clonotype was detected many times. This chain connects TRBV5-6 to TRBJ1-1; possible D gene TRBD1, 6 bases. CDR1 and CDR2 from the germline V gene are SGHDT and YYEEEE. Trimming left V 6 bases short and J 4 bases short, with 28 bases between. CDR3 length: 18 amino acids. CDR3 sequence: CASTRSKPGQFGSTEAFF. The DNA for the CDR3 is TGTGCCAGCACCCGGTCAAAACCAGGACAGTTTGGTTCCACTGAAGCTTTCTTT.

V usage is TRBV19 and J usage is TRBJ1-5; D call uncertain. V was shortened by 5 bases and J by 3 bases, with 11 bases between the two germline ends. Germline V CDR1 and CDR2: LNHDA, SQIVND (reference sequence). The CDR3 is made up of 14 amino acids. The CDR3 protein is CASSLGTFNQPQHF. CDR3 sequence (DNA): TGTGCCAGTAGTCTAGGAACCTTCAATCAGCCCCAGCATTTT. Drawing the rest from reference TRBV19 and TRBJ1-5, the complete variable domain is DGGITQSPKYLFRKEGQNVTLSCEQNLNHDAMYWYRQDPGQGLRLIYYSQIVNDFQKGDIAEGYSVSREKKESFPLTVTSAQKNPTAFYLCASSLGTFNQPQHFGDGTRLSIL.